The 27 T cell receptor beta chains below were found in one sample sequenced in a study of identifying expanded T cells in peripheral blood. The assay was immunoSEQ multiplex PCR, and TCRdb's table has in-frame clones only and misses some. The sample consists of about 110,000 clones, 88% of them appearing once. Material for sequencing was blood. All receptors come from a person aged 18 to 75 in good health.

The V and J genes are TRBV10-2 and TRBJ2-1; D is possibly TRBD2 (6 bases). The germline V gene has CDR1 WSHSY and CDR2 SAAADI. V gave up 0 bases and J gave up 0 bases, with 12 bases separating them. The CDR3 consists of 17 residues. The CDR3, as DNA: TGCGCCAGCAGTGAGTCAGTAGCGGTGAGCTCCTACAATGAGCAGTTCTTC. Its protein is CASSESVAVSSYNEQFF.

The CDR3 nucleotides read TGTGCCAGTAGTAACAGATATGGCTACACCTTC. Translating gives CASSNRYGYTF. J is TRBJ1-2 and V is TRBV19, with D hard to call. The CDR3 runs 11 residues. Trimming removed 4 bases from V and 5 bases from J, with 5 bases in between. Germline V CDR1 and CDR2: LNHDA, SQIVND (reference sequence).

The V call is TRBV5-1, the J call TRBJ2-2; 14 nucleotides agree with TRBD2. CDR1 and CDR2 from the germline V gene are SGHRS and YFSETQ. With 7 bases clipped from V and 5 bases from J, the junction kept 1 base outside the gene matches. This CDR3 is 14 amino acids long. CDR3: CASGLAGGTGELFF. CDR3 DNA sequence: TGCGCCAGCGGACTAGCGGGAGGTACCGGGGAGCTGTTTTTT.

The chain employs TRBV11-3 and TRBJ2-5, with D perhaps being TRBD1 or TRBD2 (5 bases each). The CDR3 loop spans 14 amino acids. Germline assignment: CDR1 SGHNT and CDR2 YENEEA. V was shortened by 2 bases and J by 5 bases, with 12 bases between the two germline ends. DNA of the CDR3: TGTGCCAGCAGCTTATCGGGGCACGGGGAGACCCAGTACTTC. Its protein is CASSLSGHGETQYF. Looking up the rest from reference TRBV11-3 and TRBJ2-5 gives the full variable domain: EAGVVQSPRYKIIEKKQPVAFWCNPISGHNTLYWYLQNLGQGPELLIRYENEEAVDDSQLPKDRFSAERLKGVDSTLKIQPAELGDSAVYLCASSLSGHGETQYFGPGTRLLVL.

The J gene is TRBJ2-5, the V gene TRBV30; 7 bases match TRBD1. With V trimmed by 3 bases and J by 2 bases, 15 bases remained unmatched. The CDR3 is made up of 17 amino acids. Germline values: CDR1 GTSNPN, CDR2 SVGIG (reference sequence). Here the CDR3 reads CAWSEGVSGTEQETQYF. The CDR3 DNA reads TGTGCCTGGAGCGAAGGGGTTTCCGGGACAGAACAAGAGACCCAGTACTTC.

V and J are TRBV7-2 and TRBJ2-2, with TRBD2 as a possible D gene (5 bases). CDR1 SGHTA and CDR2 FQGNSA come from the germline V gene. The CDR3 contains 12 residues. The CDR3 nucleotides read TGTGGCCACCGCCGGGGCACCGGGGAGCTGTTTTTT. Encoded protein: CGHRRGTGELFF.

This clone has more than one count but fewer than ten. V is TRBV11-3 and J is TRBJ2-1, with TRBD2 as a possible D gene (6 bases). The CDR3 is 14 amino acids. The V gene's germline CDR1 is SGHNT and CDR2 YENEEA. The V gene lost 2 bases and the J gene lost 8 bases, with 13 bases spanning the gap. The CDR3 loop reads CASSLSRGSDEQFF. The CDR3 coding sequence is TGTGCCAGCAGCTTATCTCGGGGGAGCGATGAGCAGTTCTTC.

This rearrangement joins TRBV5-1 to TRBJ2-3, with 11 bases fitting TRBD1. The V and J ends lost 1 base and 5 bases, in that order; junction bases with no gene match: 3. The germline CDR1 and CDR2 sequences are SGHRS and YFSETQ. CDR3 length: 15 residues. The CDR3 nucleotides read TGCGCCAGCAGCTTGCGGACAGGGGGCTTAGATACGCAGTATTTT. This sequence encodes CASSLRTGGLDTQYF.

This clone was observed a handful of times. CDR3: CAWSLAGASGDTQYF. DNA of the CDR3: TGTGCCTGGAGTTTAGCGGGGGCCTCCGGGGATACGCAGTATTTT. This sequence joins TRBV30 and TRBJ2-3; 9 bases are a match to TRBD2. Germline assignment: CDR1 GTSNPN and CDR2 SVGIG (reference sequence). CDR3 length equals 15 residues. The V gene end was trimmed by 2 bases and the J gene end by 6 bases; junction bases not matched to a gene: 9.

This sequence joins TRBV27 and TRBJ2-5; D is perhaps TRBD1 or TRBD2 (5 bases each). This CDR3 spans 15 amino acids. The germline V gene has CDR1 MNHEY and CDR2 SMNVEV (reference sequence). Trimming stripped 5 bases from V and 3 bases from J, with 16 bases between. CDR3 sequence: CASSPGTMGKETQYF. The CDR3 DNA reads TGTGCCAGCAGTCCAGGGACGATGGGGAAAGAGACCCAGTACTTC.

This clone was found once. In DNA form, the CDR3 reads TGCGCCAGCAGCCAAGTTGGGACAGTGGTCTCCTACGAGCAGTACTTC. This sequence encodes CASSQVGTVVSYEQYF. This chain links TRBV4-1 with TRBJ2-5; 7 bases are shared with TRBD1. The J call could be wrong; TRBJ2-7 is a better fit for the DNA end. Per the germline V gene, CDR1 is MGHRA and CDR2 is YSYEKL. This CDR3 has 16 amino acids.

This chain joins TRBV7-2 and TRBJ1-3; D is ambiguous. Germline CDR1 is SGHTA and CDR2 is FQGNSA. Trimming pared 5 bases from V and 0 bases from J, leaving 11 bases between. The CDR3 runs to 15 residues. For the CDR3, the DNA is TGTGCCAGCAGCACCGACACCCACTCTGGAAACACCATATATTTT. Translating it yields CASSTDTHSGNTIYF.

CDR3 loop: CASSLTFRDRSSYNSPLHF. In DNA, the CDR3 is TGCGCCAGCAGCTTGACCTTCAGGGATAGAAGTTCCTATAATTCACCCCTCCACTTT. The V gene is TRBV5-1, the J gene TRBJ1-6, with D possibly matching TRBD1 (5 bases). The CDR3 loop spans 19 amino acids. The germline CDR1 and CDR2 sequences are SGHRS and YFSETQ. V lost 1 base and J lost 1, with 18 bases in between.

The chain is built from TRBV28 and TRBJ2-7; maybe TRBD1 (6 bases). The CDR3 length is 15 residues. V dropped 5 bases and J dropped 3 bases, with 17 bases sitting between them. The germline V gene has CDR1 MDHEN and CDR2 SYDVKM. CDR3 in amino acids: CASSPPSGTFYEQYF. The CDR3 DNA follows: TGTGCCAGCAGTCCCCCGTCCGGGACATTCTACGAGCAGTACTTC.

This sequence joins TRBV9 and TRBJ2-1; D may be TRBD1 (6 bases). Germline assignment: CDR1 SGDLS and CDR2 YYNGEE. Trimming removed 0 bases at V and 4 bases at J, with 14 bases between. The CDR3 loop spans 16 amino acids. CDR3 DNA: TGTGCCAGCAGCGTAGGATGGGCAGGGGCGTACAATGAGCAGTTCTTC. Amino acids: CASSVGWAGAYNEQFF.

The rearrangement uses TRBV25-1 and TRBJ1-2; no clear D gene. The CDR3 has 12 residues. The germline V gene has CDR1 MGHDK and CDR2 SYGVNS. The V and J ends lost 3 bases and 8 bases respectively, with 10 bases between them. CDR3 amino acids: CASSDFQGGYTF. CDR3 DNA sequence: TGTGCCAGCAGTGATTTTCAAGGCGGCTACACCTTC.

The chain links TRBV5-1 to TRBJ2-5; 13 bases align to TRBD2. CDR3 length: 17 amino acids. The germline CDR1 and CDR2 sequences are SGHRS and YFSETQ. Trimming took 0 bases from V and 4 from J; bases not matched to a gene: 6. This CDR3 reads CASSLETSGGFRETQYF. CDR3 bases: TGCGCCAGCAGCTTGGAGACTAGCGGGGGGTTTCGAGAGACCCAGTACTTC.

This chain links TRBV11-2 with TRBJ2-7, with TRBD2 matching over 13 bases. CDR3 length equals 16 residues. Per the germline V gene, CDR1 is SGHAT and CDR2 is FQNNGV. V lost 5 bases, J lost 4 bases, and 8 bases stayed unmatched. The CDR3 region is CASSRTSGGGGYEQYF. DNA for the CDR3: TGTGCCAGCAGCCGGACTAGCGGGGGTGGTGGGTACGAGCAGTACTTC.

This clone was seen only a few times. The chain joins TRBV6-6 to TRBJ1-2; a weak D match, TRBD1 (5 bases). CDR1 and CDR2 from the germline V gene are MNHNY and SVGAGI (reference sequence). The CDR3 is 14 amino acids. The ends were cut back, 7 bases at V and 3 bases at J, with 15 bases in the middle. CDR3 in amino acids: CASIPKGRDYGYTF. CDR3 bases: TGTGCCAGCATCCCTAAGGGGAGGGACTATGGCTACACCTTC.

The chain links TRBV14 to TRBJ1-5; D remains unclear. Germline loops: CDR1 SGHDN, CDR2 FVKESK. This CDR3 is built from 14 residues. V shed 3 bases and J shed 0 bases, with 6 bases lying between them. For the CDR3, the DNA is TGTGCCAGCAGCCAGGCTAATAGCAATCAGCCCCAGCATTTT. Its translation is CASSQANSNQPQHF. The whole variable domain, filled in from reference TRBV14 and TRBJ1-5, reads EAGVTQFPSHSVIEKGQTVTLRCDPISGHDNLYWYRRVMGKEIKFLLHFVKESKQDESGMPNNRFLAERTGGTYSTLKVQPAELEDSGVYFCASSQANSNQPQHFGDGTRLSIL.

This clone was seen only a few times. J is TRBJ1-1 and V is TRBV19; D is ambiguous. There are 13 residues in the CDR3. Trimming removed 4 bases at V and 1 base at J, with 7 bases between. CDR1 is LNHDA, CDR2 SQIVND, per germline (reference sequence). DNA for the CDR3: TGTGCCAGTAGTAAGGTCCCGAACACTGAAGCTTTCTTT. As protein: CASSKVPNTEAFF.

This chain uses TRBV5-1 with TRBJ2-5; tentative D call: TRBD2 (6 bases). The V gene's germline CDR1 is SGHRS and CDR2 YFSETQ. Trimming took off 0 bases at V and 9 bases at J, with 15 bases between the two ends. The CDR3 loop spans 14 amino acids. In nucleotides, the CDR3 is TGCGCCAGCAGCTTGGCGCGGGGCCAGCCGGCCCAGTACTTC. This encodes CASSLARGQPAQYF.

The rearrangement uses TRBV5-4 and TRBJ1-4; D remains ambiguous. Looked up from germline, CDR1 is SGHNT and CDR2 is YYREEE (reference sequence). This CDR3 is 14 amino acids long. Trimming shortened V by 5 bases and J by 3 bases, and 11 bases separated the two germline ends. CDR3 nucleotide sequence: TGTGCCAGCAGACCCGGTGGCCCTAATGAAAAACTGTTTTTT. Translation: CASRPGGPNEKLFF. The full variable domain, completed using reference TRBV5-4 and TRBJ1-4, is ETGVTQSPTHLIKTRGQQVTLRCSSQSGHNTVSWYQQALGQGPQFIFQYYREEENGRGNFPPRFSGLQFPNYSSELNVNALELDDSALYLCASRPGGPNEKLFFGSGTQLSVL.

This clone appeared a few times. The CDR3: CASSWGRGGNQPQHF. In DNA form, the CDR3 reads TGTGCCAGCAGTTGGGGAAGGGGAGGTAATCAGCCCCAGCATTTT. The V call is TRBV6-1, the J call TRBJ1-5, with D possibly TRBD1 on 5 matching bases. The CDR3 has 15 residues. With 5 bases removed from V and 4 bases from J, the gap between germline ends came to 15 bases. CDR1 and CDR2 from the germline V gene are MNHNS and SASEGT.

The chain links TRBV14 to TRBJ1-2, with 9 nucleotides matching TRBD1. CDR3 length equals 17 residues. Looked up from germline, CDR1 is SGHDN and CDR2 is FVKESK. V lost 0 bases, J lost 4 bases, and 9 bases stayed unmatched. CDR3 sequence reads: CASSQERRDRVVYGYTF. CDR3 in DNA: TGTGCCAGCAGCCAAGAACGCCGGGACAGGGTTGTCTATGGCTACACCTTC.

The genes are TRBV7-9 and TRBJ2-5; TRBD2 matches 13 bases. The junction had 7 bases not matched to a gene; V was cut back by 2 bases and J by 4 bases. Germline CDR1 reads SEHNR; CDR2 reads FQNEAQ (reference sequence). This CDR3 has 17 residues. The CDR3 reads CASSLKLAGGSGETQYF. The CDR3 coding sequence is TGTGCCAGCAGCTTAAAACTAGCGGGAGGGTCAGGAGAGACCCAGTACTTC.

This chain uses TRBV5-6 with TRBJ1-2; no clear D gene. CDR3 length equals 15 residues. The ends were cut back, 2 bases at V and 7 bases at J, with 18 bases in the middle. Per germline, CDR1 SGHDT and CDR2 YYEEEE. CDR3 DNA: TGTGCCAGCAGCTTCATCCCCCAAGCGACGGGTGGCTACACCTTC. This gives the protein CASSFIPQATGGYTF.